A selection of T cell receptor beta chains follows, all from one sample in a study of Graves' ophthalmopathy and Graves' hyperthyroidism. TCRdb fed the multiplex PCR reads into MiXCR, producing one record per CDR3 protein. The data contain over a million distinct CDR3 sequences, approximately 35% of them singletons. Sequenced input: peripheral blood or thyroid tissue (not recorded which). The origin of the receptors is an adult man with Graves' hyperthyroidism. Both conserved end residues are trimmed from each CDR3.

j_call	v_call	cdr3_aa
TRBJ1-2	TRBV7-9	ASSLSDRSVGDYGYT
TRBJ1-5	TRBV20-1	SARGEGDWQPQH
TRBJ2-2	TRBV10-3	AISDGGELF
TRBJ1-5	TRBV7-2	ASSPWASGGETQH
TRBJ2-2	TRBV19	ASRMGGHQNTGELF
TRBJ2-7	TRBV4-2	ASSLRQGGYEQY
TRBJ2-7	TRBV6-2/TRBV6-3	ASNSLAKVYEQY
TRBJ1-1	TRBV7-9	ASSFRDRVIWGTEAF
TRBJ1-2	TRBV2	ASNDRPGVNYGYT
TRBJ2-5	TRBV11-2	ASSHGQFETQY
TRBJ1-1	TRBV2	ASSPSRGSRPTEAF
TRBJ2-7	TRBV7-6	ASSLEGRDSFYEQY
TRBJ1-1	TRBV6-5	ASDPAGNTEAF
TRBJ2-7	TRBV20-1	SAGKTSGSKAEQY
TRBJ2-3	TRBV10-3	AISEGSGTDTQY
TRBJ2-5	TRBV12-3/TRBV12-4	ASSPPKRGDQETQY
TRBJ1-2	TRBV2	ASRVEGQSTWAYGYT
TRBJ2-7	TRBV24-1	ATSVVYREAYEQY
TRBJ1-2	TRBV5-1	ASSLDRGNYGYT
TRBJ1-2	TRBV30	AWSTGADYGYT
TRBJ2-5	TRBV27	ASKPGLIIETQY
TRBJ1-4	TRBV5-4	ASSLGPRGEKLF
TRBJ2-5	TRBV20-1	SARGTEYQETQY
TRBJ2-7	TRBV7-2	ASSLRAPGDRGRPGYEQY
TRBJ1-1	TRBV12-3/TRBV12-4	ASSLKGGNTEAF
TRBJ1-3	TRBV19	ASSKRTALGLSGNTIY
TRBJ2-7	TRBV20-1	SAIAAQDYEQY
TRBJ2-7	TRBV4-3	ASSQGRHATYEQY
TRBJ1-6	TRBV12-3/TRBV12-4	ASSIGQGNNSPLH
TRBJ1-1	TRBV30	AWSEGHQNTEAF
TRBJ1-5	TRBV10-3	AISESEIQPQH
TRBJ1-4	TRBV6-5	ASSYGRQRNEKLF
TRBJ1-2	TRBV29-1	SWGNYGYT
TRBJ1-1	TRBV15	ATSRRQGSAF
TRBJ2-1	TRBV14	ASSQEAGQNEQF
TRBJ1-5	TRBV30	AWSEGGQGHRNQPQH
TRBJ1-1	TRBV20-1	SARPGQGVFAF
TRBJ2-2	TRBV7-3	ASSSHLAAGELF
TRBJ1-1	TRBV4-1	ASSLFPPGGGTEAF
TRBJ1-1	TRBV11-2	ASSLSSVEAF
TRBJ2-5	TRBV29-1	SVGGRRQETQY
TRBJ2-5	TRBV7-8	ASKQGASGPQY
TRBJ1-1	TRBV19	ASSQAMEWTEAF